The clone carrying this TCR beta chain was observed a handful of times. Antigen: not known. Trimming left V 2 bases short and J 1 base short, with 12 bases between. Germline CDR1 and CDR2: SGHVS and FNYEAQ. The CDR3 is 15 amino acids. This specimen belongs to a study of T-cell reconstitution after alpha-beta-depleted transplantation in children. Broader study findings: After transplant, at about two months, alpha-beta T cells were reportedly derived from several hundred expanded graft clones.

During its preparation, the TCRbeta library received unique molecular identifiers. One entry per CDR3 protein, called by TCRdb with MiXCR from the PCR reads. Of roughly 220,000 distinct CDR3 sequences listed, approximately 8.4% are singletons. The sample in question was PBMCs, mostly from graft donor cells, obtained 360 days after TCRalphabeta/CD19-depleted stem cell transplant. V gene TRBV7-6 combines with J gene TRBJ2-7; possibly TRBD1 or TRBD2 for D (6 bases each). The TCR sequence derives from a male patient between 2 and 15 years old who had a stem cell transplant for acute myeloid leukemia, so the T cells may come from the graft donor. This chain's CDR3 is CASSLSRGESYEQYF. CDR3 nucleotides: TGTGCCAGCAGCTTATCGAGGGGGGAGTCCTACGAGCAGTACTTC.